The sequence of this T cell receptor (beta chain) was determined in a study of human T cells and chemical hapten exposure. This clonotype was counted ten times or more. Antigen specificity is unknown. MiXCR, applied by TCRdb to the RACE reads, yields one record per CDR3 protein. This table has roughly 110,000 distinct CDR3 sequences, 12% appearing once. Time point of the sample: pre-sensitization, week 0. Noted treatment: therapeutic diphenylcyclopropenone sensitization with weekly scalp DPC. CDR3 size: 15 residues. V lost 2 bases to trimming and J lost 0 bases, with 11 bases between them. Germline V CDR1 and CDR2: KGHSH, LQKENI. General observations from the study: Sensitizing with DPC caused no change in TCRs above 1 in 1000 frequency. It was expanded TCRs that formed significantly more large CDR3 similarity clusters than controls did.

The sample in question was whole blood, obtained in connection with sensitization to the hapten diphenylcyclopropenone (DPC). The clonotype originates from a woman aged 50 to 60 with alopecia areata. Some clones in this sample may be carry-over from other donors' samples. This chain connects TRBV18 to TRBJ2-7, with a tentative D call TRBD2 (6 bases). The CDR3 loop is CASSPWDGSSYEQYF. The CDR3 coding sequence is TGTGCCAGCTCACCATGGGACGGGAGCTCCTACGAGCAGTACTTC.